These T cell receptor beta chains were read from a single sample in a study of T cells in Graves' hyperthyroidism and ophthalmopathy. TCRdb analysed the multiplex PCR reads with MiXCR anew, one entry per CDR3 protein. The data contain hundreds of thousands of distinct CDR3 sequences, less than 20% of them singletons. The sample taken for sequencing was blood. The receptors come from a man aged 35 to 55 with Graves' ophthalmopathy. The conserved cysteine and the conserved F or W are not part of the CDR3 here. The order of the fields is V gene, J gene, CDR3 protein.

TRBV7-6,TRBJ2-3,AASRGRTDTQY
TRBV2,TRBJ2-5,ASSRQLAAGETQY
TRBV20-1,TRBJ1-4,SAREGAGTGYEKLF
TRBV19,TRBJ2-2,ASIAPGDPNTGELF
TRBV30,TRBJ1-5,AWSPRARVYQPQH
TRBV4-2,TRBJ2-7,ASSQASSGSTPYEQY
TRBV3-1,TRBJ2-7,ASSQTQGASYEQY
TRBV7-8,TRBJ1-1,ASSLMLVDRGFTEAF
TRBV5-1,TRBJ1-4,ASSLVSAGEKLF
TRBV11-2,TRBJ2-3,ASSLALAGGTDTQY
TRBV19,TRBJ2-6,ASREGSSGANVLT
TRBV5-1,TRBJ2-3,ASRTGLGTGATDTQY
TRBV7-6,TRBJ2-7,ASSPGPNYEQY
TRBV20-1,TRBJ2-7,SASTRRDEQY
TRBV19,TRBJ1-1,ASDTGQGGNTEAF
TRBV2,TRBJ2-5,ASSEEGPPRGTQY
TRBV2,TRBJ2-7,ASSDLGTDSYEQY
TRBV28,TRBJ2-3,ASRGWAGLGSTDTQY
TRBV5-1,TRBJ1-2,ASSETGAYGYT
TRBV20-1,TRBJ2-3,SARIRERTTDTQY
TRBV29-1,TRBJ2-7,SVGRGGAYEQY
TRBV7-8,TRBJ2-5,ASSPNGAGGLETQY
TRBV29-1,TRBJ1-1,SVRGNTEAF
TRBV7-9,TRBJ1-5,ASSFSRQGIYQPQH
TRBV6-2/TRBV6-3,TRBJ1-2,ASSSPDRGHYGYT
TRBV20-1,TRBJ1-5,SASDRGNQPQH
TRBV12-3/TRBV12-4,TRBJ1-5,ASKKSLRQGGNQPQH